The 30 T cell receptor beta chains in this list originate from one sample, sequenced in a study of shared clonotypes between healthy human individuals. The method was immunoSEQ multiplex PCR; TCRdb's version includes in-frame clones alone and lacks a portion of them. This sample yields about 960,000 clones, of which less than 85% are seen a single time; about 1.5% belongs to the top ten. Specimen: memory CD4+ T cells sorted from blood. Specified subset: CD45RA-negative fraction. These receptor sequences come from a man younger than 30 in good health.

The rearrangement links TRBV30 to TRBJ1-1; D perhaps matches TRBD1 (5 bases). Trimming took 2 bases from V and 5 from J, leaving 12 bases between them. CDR1 is GTSNPN and CDR2 is SVGIG in the germline V gene (reference sequence). The CDR3 extends over 13 amino acids. CDR3 DNA sequence: TGTGCCTGGAGTCGGGGCTCGGGGACTGAAGCTTTCTTT. This codes for CAWSRGSGTEAFF.

This rearrangement joins TRBV6-7 to TRBJ2-1; 13 nucleotides match TRBD2. TRBV6-7 is placed among ORFs of uncertain function. The CDR3 spans 19 residues. The ends lost 0 bases at V and 4 bases at J; junction bases unmatched: 9. In nucleotides, the CDR3 is TGTGCCAGCAGTTACTCGTGTACTAGCGGGGGGGTCGGGTACAATGAGCAGTTCTTC. It yields the protein CASSYSCTSGGVGYNEQFF.

This sequence joins TRBV5-4 and TRBJ2-3; 12 nucleotides align to TRBD2. From germline, CDR1 is SGHNT and CDR2 YYREEE (reference sequence). J gave up 4 bases and V 4 bases, and 16 bases lay outside the gene matches. This CDR3 has 19 residues. This CDR3 reads CASSRVFATSGGRADTQYF. As DNA, the CDR3 is TGTGCCAGCAGCCGGGTATTTGCGACTAGCGGGGGTAGAGCAGATACGCAGTATTTT. The full variable domain, in which reference TRBV5-4 and TRBJ2-3 provide the parts outside the CDR3, is ETGVTQSPTHLIKTRGQQVTLRCSSQSGHNTVSWYQQALGQGPQFIFQYYREEENGRGNFPPRFSGLQFPNYSSELNVNALELDDSALYLCASSRVFATSGGRADTQYFGPGTRLTVL.

This clone was seen at least ten times. This sequence joins TRBV7-2 and TRBJ2-1; D call uncertain. The germline CDR1 and CDR2 sequences are SGHTA and FQGNSA. Trimming stripped 3 bases from V and 8 bases from J, with 8 bases between. This CDR3 is 12 amino acids long. CDR3 amino acids: CASSFQSHEQFF. The CDR3 DNA is TGTGCCAGCAGCTTTCAAAGTCATGAGCAGTTCTTC.

The gene calls are TRBV28 and TRBJ2-3, with 7 bases fitting TRBD2. This CDR3 has 17 amino acids. The germline V gene encodes CDR1 MDHEN and CDR2 SYDVKM. V was pared by 2 bases and J by 2 bases, with 10 bases of the junction left unmatched. CDR3 loop: CASSLIRASGNTDTQYF. The CDR3 bases are TGTGCCAGCAGTTTAATTCGGGCTAGCGGAAACACAGATACGCAGTATTTT.

This clone came up a few times. The chain is built from TRBV6-6 and TRBJ2-2; 13 bases are a match to TRBD2. V shed 5 bases, J shed 8 bases, and the junction held 5 bases outside the gene matches. The CDR3 length is 15 residues. The germline V gene encodes CDR1 MNHNY and CDR2 SVGAGI (reference sequence). The CDR3 DNA reads TGTGCCAGCAGTGGGACTAGCGGGGAGCGTGGGGAGCTGTTTTTT. Translating it yields CASSGTSGERGELFF.

This clone was picked up a small number of times. The chain employs TRBV4-2 and TRBJ2-1; the match to TRBD2 covers 13 bases. There are 18 residues in the CDR3. Germline V lookup: CDR1 LGHNA, CDR2 YNFKEQ. With V trimmed by 4 bases and J by 4 bases, 10 bases remained unmatched. As DNA, the CDR3 is TGTGCCAGCAGCCTTCTGACTAGCGGGGGGCTCTCTTACAATGAGCAGTTCTTC. Encoded protein: CASSLLTSGGLSYNEQFF.

This clone was detected a few times. J is TRBJ1-6 and V is TRBV7-9, with 7 bases identical to TRBD1. Germline CDR1 is SEHNR and CDR2 is FQNEAQ (reference sequence). Losses at the gene ends were 5 bases for V and 5 bases for J; bases not matched to a gene: 3. This CDR3 is built from 14 residues. Here the CDR3 reads CASSQGENNSPLHF. CDR3 coding DNA: TGTGCCAGCAGCCAGGGGGAGAATAATTCACCCCTCCACTTT.

The CDR3 sequence: CAITGIFNTGELFF. The CDR3 region has the DNA TGTGCCATCACCGGGATCTTCAACACCGGGGAGCTGTTTTTT. The chain combines TRBV7-9 with TRBJ2-2; possible D gene TRBD2, 5 bases. The CDR3 runs 14 residues. Trimming stripped 10 bases from V and 2 bases from J, with 14 bases between. CDR1 is SEHNR and CDR2 is FQNEAQ in the germline V gene (reference sequence).

The CDR3 region has the DNA TGTGCCACCAGCAGACCGGGCTCCCCTTTATCTAATGAAAAACTGTTTTTT. Translated: CATSRPGSPLSNEKLFF. V and J are TRBV15 and TRBJ1-4, with D hard to call. V dropped 2 bases and J dropped 3 bases, with 16 bases sitting between them. The CDR3 is made up of 17 amino acids. Germline lookup yields CDR1 LNHNV and CDR2 YYDKDF (reference sequence).

This clone appeared once. This chain connects TRBV6-6 to TRBJ1-3, with a possible D match to TRBD1 (6 bases). The germline V and J ends were trimmed by 6 bases and 2 bases, with 11 bases remaining between them. The CDR3 is 14 residues long. Germline CDR1 and CDR2: MNHNY and SVGAGI (reference sequence). CDR3 amino acids: CASSYGDTGNTIYF. The CDR3 region has the DNA TGTGCCAGCAGCTACGGGGACACTGGAAACACCATATATTTT.

This chain joins TRBV6-6 and TRBJ2-7; weak D call: TRBD1 (5 bases). Germline V CDR1 and CDR2: MNHNY, SVGAGI (reference sequence). The CDR3 is 14 residues long. The V end lost 5 bases, the J end lost 4 bases, and 15 bases lay between the germline ends. In DNA, the CDR3 is TGTGCCAGCAGTCAAACGGACACCAGATACGAGCAGTACTTC. Its protein is CASSQTDTRYEQYF.

As regards this clone: The identical CDR3 is also encoded by other nucleotide sequences in the sample. The chain employs TRBV5-4 and TRBJ2-7, with 13 bases lining up with TRBD2. V dropped 0 bases and J dropped 4; count of bases not matched to a gene: 4. Looked up from germline, CDR1 is SGHNT and CDR2 is YYREEE (reference sequence). The CDR3 totals 16 residues. CDR3 DNA sequence: TGTGCCAGCAGCTTGGCAGGACTAGCGGGAGAGTACGAGCAGTACTTC. Its translation is CASSLAGLAGEYEQYF.

The CDR3 sequence is CASTQGREQFF. CDR3 in DNA: TGTGCCAGCACCCAAGGGAGGGAGCAGTTCTTC. The chain has TRBV6-5 and TRBJ2-1, with a weak D call TRBD2 (6 bases). Germline CDR1 is MNHEY and CDR2 is SVGAGI. There are 11 residues in the CDR3. Trimming took 7 bases from V and 10 from J, leaving 11 bases between them.

For this clone: This may stem from a read error, because a much larger clone lies one nucleotide away. This chain connects TRBV6-1 to TRBJ1-4; D possibly corresponds to TRBD1 (5 bases). V dropped 2 bases and J dropped 0 bases, with 7 bases sitting between them. Germline CDR1 reads MNHNS; CDR2 reads SASEGT. The CDR3 contains 15 residues. CDR3 region: CASSELGATNEKLFF. The CDR3 nucleotides are TGTGCCAGCAGTGAACTGGGGGCAACTAATGAAAAACTGTTTTTT.

J is TRBJ2-7 and V is TRBV6-1; tentatively, D is TRBD1 or TRBD2 (5 bases each). Per the germline V gene, CDR1 is MNHNS and CDR2 is SASEGT. V lost 7 bases and J lost 2, with 18 bases in between. There are 15 residues in the CDR3. DNA for the CDR3: TGTGCCAGCAAAATCGAGTCCGGGGCCCCCTACGAGCAGTACTTC. It encodes CASKIESGAPYEQYF.

This clone was counted once. This sequence joins TRBV4-1 and TRBJ2-4; TRBD1 matches at 7 bases. There are 16 residues in the CDR3. The V gene end was trimmed by 0 bases and the J gene end by 0 bases; junction bases not matched to a gene: 2. Germline V lookup: CDR1 MGHRA, CDR2 YSYEKL. The CDR3, as DNA: TGCGCCAGCAGCCAAGACGGGACAGTAGCCAAAAACATTCAGTACTTC. It yields the protein CASSQDGTVAKNIQYF.

This clone was detected a few times. The rearrangement links TRBV9 to TRBJ1-1; the D gene is possibly TRBD1 (5 bases). Trimming removed 0 bases at V and 7 bases at J, with 10 bases between. Germline loops: CDR1 SGDLS, CDR2 YYNGEE. The CDR3 is 13 residues long. CDR3 region: CASSVDQGSEAFF. CDR3 coding DNA: TGTGCCAGCAGCGTAGATCAGGGCAGTGAAGCTTTCTTT.

This chain links TRBV5-4 with TRBJ2-7; tentatively, D is TRBD2 (5 bases). Between the trimmed V and J ends, which lost 0 bases and 1 base, there was a span of 14 bases. This CDR3 contains 16 residues. The germline V gene encodes CDR1 SGHNT and CDR2 YYREEE (reference sequence). CDR3 DNA sequence: TGTGCCAGCAGCTTGGCCGGGTCGGGAAGATCCTACGAGCAGTACTTC. This encodes CASSLAGSGRSYEQYF.

The chain employs TRBV10-1 and TRBJ2-2, with 13 bases aligning to TRBD2. Germline assignment: CDR1 WNHNN and CDR2 SYGVQD (reference sequence). V shed 5 bases, J shed 6 bases, and the junction held 3 bases outside the gene matches. This CDR3 is built from 15 residues. For the CDR3, the DNA is TGCGCCAGCAGTAAGACTAGCGGGGGGCCCGGGGAGCTGTTTTTT. Translating it yields CASSKTSGGPGELFF.

The rearrangement joins TRBV9 to TRBJ2-1; D is uncertain. Per germline, CDR1 SGDLS and CDR2 YYNGEE. The V gene lost 0 bases and the J gene lost 10 bases, with 14 bases spanning the gap. The CDR3 length is 14 residues. The CDR3 bases are TGTGCCAGCAGCGTAGAAAGGCTAGTAAGCGAGCAGTTCTTC. Protein sequence: CASSVERLVSEQFF. Looking up the rest from reference TRBV9 and TRBJ2-1 gives the full variable domain: DSGVTQTPKHLITATGQRVTLRCSPRSGDLSVYWYQQSLDQGLQFLIQYYNGEERAKGNILERFSAQQFPDLHSELNLSSLELGDSALYFCASSVERLVSEQFFGPGTRLTVL.

The V gene is TRBV28, the J gene TRBJ1-1, with 10 nucleotides matching TRBD1. The CDR3 extends over 15 amino acids. Per germline, CDR1 MDHEN and CDR2 SYDVKM. Trimming removed 11 bases from V and 0 bases from J; junction bases left unmatched: 9. CDR3 in amino acids: CAALRDRGLNTEAFF. CDR3 in DNA: TGTGCCGCCCTCCGGGACAGGGGACTGAACACTGAAGCTTTCTTT.

This clone has a single count. The gene calls are TRBV27 and TRBJ2-5, with 10 bases identical to TRBD2. V trimming: 5 bases; J trimming: 4 bases; junction bases outside the gene matches: 10. The germline CDR1 and CDR2 sequences are MNHEY and SMNVEV (reference sequence). The CDR3 runs to 16 residues. CDR3 DNA: TGTGCCAGCAGTCTAGCGGGAGAGGATATCATAGAGACCCAGTACTTC. Amino acids: CASSLAGEDIIETQYF.

This clone was seen just once. CDR3 protein: CSVEYGGSEQYF. The DNA of the CDR3 is TGCAGCGTTGAATACGGGGGGAGCGAGCAGTACTTC. The chain uses TRBV29-1 and TRBJ2-5; the match to TRBD2 covers 7 bases. Near its end, the DNA agrees better with TRBJ2-7, so the J call may be wrong. The germline gives CDR1 SQVTM, CDR2 ANQGSEA. This CDR3 contains 12 residues.

The chain uses TRBV5-1 and TRBJ2-5, with D perhaps matching TRBD1 (6 bases). The CDR3 spans 15 residues. Per the germline V gene, CDR1 is SGHRS and CDR2 is YFSETQ. V was pared by 4 bases and J by 2 bases, with 15 bases between. CDR3 region: CASSPGHSLQETQYF. The CDR3 DNA follows: TGCGCCAGCAGCCCGGGACATTCGTTACAAGAGACCCAGTACTTC.

The chain is built from TRBV13 and TRBJ2-4; tentatively, D is TRBD2 (6 bases). V dropped 7 bases and J dropped 1 base, with 14 bases sitting between them. Per the germline V gene, CDR1 is PRHDT and CDR2 is FYEKMQ (reference sequence). The CDR3 contains 15 residues. This chain's CDR3 is CASNAGGFAKNIQYF. The CDR3 coding sequence is TGTGCCAGCAACGCTGGGGGGTTCGCCAAAAACATTCAGTACTTC.

The rearrangement links TRBV29-1 to TRBJ1-1, with a possible D match to TRBD1 (5 bases). The V gene's germline CDR1 is SQVTM and CDR2 ANQGSEA. This CDR3 comprises 12 residues. V was cut by 4 bases and J by 2 bases, with 8 bases left in between. The CDR3 loop reads CSVAGINTEAFF. CDR3 DNA: TGCAGCGTTGCAGGGATCAACACTGAAGCTTTCTTT.

The gene calls are TRBV5-1 and TRBJ2-2; unclear D gene. V gave up 0 bases and J gave up 6 bases, with 9 bases separating them. This CDR3 is 14 amino acids long. Germline V gives CDR1 SGHRS, CDR2 YFSETQ. CDR3 region: CASSLEGSAGELFF. The CDR3 coding sequence is TGCGCCAGCAGCTTGGAAGGGTCGGCCGGGGAGCTGTTTTTT.

The chain recombines TRBV9 with TRBJ2-3; 7 bases agree with TRBD2. The junction had 13 bases not matched to a gene; V was cut back by 0 bases and J by 6 bases. Germline assignment: CDR1 SGDLS and CDR2 YYNGEE. CDR3 length equals 17 residues. CDR3 sequence (DNA): TGTGCCAGCAGCGTAGGGGGTGGCGGCGGGAGACCGGATACGCAGTATTTT. This gives the protein CASSVGGGGGRPDTQYF. The full variable domain, completed using reference TRBV9 and TRBJ2-3, is DSGVTQTPKHLITATGQRVTLRCSPRSGDLSVYWYQQSLDQGLQFLIQYYNGEERAKGNILERFSAQQFPDLHSELNLSSLELGDSALYFCASSVGGGGGRPDTQYFGPGTRLTVL.

The chain recombines TRBV28 with TRBJ1-5, with D possibly matching TRBD1 (6 bases). V was trimmed by 5 bases and J by 6 bases, leaving 11 bases between them. Germline CDR1 is MDHEN and CDR2 is SYDVKM. The CDR3 covers 13 residues. The CDR3 DNA reads as TGTGCCAGCAGTAAGGGGGAAAGTCAGCCCCAGCATTTT. Its translation is CASSKGESQPQHF.